This is a list of T cell receptor beta chains from one sample in a study of blood T cell repertoires in COVID-19. Profiled with immunoSEQ multiplex PCR; TCRdb holds only in-frame clones, not every one. The sample records over 200,000 clones, about 86% being singletons. What was sequenced was peripheral blood. The receptors stem from a man at least 80 years old with acute or convalescent COVID-19. Both conserved end residues are part of each CDR3. The order of the fields is J gene, clone size, V gene, D gene, CDR3 length, CDR3 DNA, CDR3 protein. The D gene is left open where the match is weak. Not all rows give a size; the values are once, few, many and, for expanded clones, a class.

TRBJ2-2 NA TRBV10-2 TRBD1 15 TGCGCCAGCAGTGAGACAGGGGGAAGAACCGGGGAGCTGTTTTTT CASSETGGRTGELFF
TRBJ1-2 NA TRBV5-5 TRBD1 14 TGTGCCAGCAGCCCGCAAAGGACAGGGACCGGCTACACCTTC CASSPQRTGTGYTF
TRBJ2-7 NA TRBV19 NA 11 TGTGCCAGTAGCCGCGGCTACGAGCAGTACTTC CASSRGYEQYF
TRBJ2-7 NA TRBV7-9 NA 12 TGTGCCAGCAGCTTTGACATCTACGAGCAGTACTTC CASSFDIYEQYF
TRBJ2-5 NA TRBV29-1 NA 13 TGCAGCGGCCGTCGGGGTCTCCAAGAGACCCAGTACTTC CSGRRGLQETQYF
TRBJ1-1 NA TRBV5-1 TRBD1 12 TGCGCCAGCAGCGTGGGACAGGGGGAAGCTTTCTTT CASSVGQGEAFF
TRBJ2-1 NA TRBV28 NA 15 TGTGCCAGCAGTGCTATTCCGGGAAGCGTAAATGAGCAGTTCTTC CASSAIPGSVNEQFF
TRBJ2-7 NA TRBV27 NA 16 TGTGCCAGCAGTTTACGGCAGGGGACGGTGGGTTACGAGCAGTACTTC CASSLRQGTVGYEQYF
TRBJ2-5 few TRBV5-1 NA 14 TGCGCCAGCAGCTTGGGGCAGGGCCGAGAGACCCAGTACTTC CASSLGQGRETQYF
TRBJ2-3 once TRBV11-2 TRBD2 15 TGTGCCAGCAGCCGTAGCGGGATGACTATAGATACGCAGTATTTT CASSRSGMTIDTQYF
TRBJ2-7 few TRBV28 NA 11 TGTGCCAGCAGCCTTTACGGGACTCCCGACTTC CASSLYGTPDF
TRBJ1-2 NA TRBV19 TRBD1 14 TGTGCCAGTAGTAGGGGACAGGGAAACTATGGCTACACCTTC CASSRGQGNYGYTF
TRBJ2-7 NA TRBV7-8 TRBD2 16 TGTGCCAGCAGCCCCACCGTTCTAGCGGGGGCCTACGAGCAGTACTTC CASSPTVLAGAYEQYF
TRBJ1-1 NA TRBV5-1 NA 14 TGCGCCAGCAGCTCGGGAGGGGGTTTCACTGAAGCTTTCTTT CASSSGGGFTEAFF
TRBJ2-7 NA TRBV7-3 TRBD1 15 TGTGCCAGCAGCTTAGGGCCAGGGGGTTCCTACGAGCAGTACTTC CASSLGPGGSYEQYF
TRBJ2-7 NA TRBV30 NA 11 TGTGCCTGGAGTGTACAATACGAGCAGTACTTC CAWSVQYEQYF
TRBJ2-6 NA TRBV7-3 TRBD1 15 TGTGCCAGCAGCGTTCAGGGGGTCGGGGCCAACGTCCTGACTTTC CASSVQGVGANVLTF
TRBJ2-4 NA TRBV19 TRBD1 14 TGTGCCAGCACCCGGACAGGGGCGAGAGACATTCAGTACTTC CASTRTGARDIQYF
TRBJ2-5 NA TRBV12-3/TRBV12-4 NA 13 TGTGCCAGCAGTTTAGGACAGAAAGAGACCCAGTACTTC CASSLGQKETQYF
TRBJ2-3 NA TRBV24-1 TRBD2 17 TGTGCCACCAGTGATCACGGACTAGCGGGATTAGGCGATACGCAGTATTTT CATSDHGLAGLGDTQYF
TRBJ1-2 NA TRBV28 NA 15 TGTGCCAGCAGTTCGTCCGCACAGGGTTACTATGGCTACACCTTC CASSSSAQGYYGYTF
TRBJ2-2 NA TRBV24-1 NA 15 TGTGCCACCAGTGATCCTAGAAAGAACACCGGGGAGCTGTTTTTT CATSDPRKNTGELFF
TRBJ2-3 few TRBV7-8 TRBD2 15 TGTGCCAGCAGCTTGACTAGCGGGCCTCCAGATACGCAGTATTTT CASSLTSGPPDTQYF
TRBJ2-7 NA TRBV9 NA 14 TGTGCCAGCAGCGCCCTCCCCCGCGGGTCGGAGCAGTACTTC CASSALPRGSEQYF
TRBJ1-5 NA TRBV27 NA 12 TGTGCCAGCAGTATAACAGGGCAGCCCCAGCATTTT CASSITGQPQHF
TRBJ2-2 NA TRBV2 NA 14 TGTGCCAGCAGTGAAAATTGGGGGGCCGGGGAGCTGTTTTTT CASSENWGAGELFF
TRBJ2-7 few TRBV27 TRBD1 14 TGTGCCAGCAGTTTCCGGGACAGCTCCTACGAGCAGTACTTC CASSFRDSSYEQYF
TRBJ2-2 few TRBV12-3/TRBV12-4 NA 12 TGTGCCAGCAGTTTAATCCTCGGGGAGCTGTTTTTT CASSLILGELFF
TRBJ2-5 NA TRBV5-1 NA 13 TGCGCCAGCAATAATGGCGGCCAAGAGACCCAGTACTTC CASNNGGQETQYF
TRBJ1-2 NA TRBV12-3/TRBV12-4 TRBD1 13 TGTGCCAGCAGCTTGACAGGGGGCTATGGCTACACCTTC CASSLTGGYGYTF
TRBJ2-7 NA TRBV27 TRBD2 18 TGTGCCAGCAGTTTATCTACGGGGGACGGGACTAGCGCTTACGAGCAGTACTTC CASSLSTGDGTSAYEQYF
TRBJ2-1 NA TRBV5-1 TRBD1 15 TGCGCCAGCAGCTTGGGGGGACAGGGTTCGAATGAGCAGTTCTTC CASSLGGQGSNEQFF
TRBJ1-2 NA TRBV10-3 NA 12 TGTGCCACCCGACCGGAACTAAATGGCTACACCTTC CATRPELNGYTF
TRBJ2-7 few TRBV19 NA 14 TGTGCCAGTAGTAGGGACACCACCGGCTACGAGCAGTACTTC CASSRDTTGYEQYF
TRBJ2-5 NA TRBV11-2 TRBD2 15 TGTGCCAGCAGCTTGATGGCGGGGGTTCAAGAGACCCAGTACTTC CASSLMAGVQETQYF
TRBJ2-2 NA TRBV19 TRBD2 16 TGTGCCAGTAGTTCGGGAGGGACAATGAACACCGGGGAGCTGTTTTTT CASSSGGTMNTGELFF
TRBJ1-1 NA TRBV2 NA 14 TGTGCCAGCACACTGGGGGCCCCCAACACTGAAGCTTTCTTT CASTLGAPNTEAFF
TRBJ1-2 NA TRBV4-1 NA 13 TGCGCCAGCAGCCAAGATACAGGGTTCGGCTACACCTTC CASSQDTGFGYTF
TRBJ2-7 NA TRBV9 NA 15 TGTGCCAGCAGCGTAGGTCAGGGGCCCCCCTACGAGCAGTACTTC CASSVGQGPPYEQYF